This T cell receptor (beta chain) came from a study of shared clonotypes between healthy human individuals. Regarding the study as a whole: Across subsets, estimated richness was generally greater for naive than for memory populations.

The ends were cut back, 3 bases at V and 5 bases at J, with 17 bases in the middle. Germline V gene data show CDR1 as LNHDA and CDR2 as SQIVND (reference sequence). This CDR3 spans 16 amino acids. Running of the assay took place at deep level. Profiled with immunoSEQ multiplex PCR; TCRdb holds only in-frame clones, not every one. The sample has 650,000 to 800,000 clones, around 70% seen once. With regard to this clone: What it binds is not known.

Input material: memory CD4+ T cells sorted from blood. The subset: CD45RA-negative fraction. The chain carries TRBV19 and TRBJ2-1; D is possibly TRBD1 (5 bases). This TCR derives from a woman in her 30s in good health. The CDR3 DNA follows: TGTGCCAGTAGTATCAGGGTAGGGCGGTGGGACAATGAGCAGTTCTTC. Residues: CASSIRVGRWDNEQFF.